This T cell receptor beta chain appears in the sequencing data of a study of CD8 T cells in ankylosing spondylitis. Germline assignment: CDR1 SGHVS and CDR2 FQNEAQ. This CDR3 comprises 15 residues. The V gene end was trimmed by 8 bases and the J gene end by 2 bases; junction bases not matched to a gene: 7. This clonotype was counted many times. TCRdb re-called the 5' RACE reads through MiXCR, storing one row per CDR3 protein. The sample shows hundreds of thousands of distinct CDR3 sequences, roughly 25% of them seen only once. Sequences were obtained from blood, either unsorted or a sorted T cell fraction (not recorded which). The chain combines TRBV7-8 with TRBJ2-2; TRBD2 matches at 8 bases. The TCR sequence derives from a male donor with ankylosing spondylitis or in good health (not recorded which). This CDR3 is CASCERTSNTGELFF. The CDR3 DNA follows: TGTGCCAGCTGCGAGCGGACTAGCAACACCGGGGAGCTGTTTTTT.